A selection of T cell receptor beta chains follows, all from one sample in a study of CD8 T cells in ankylosing spondylitis. One entry per CDR3 protein results from TCRdb running MiXCR on the 5' RACE reads. The sample has a few hundred thousand distinct CDR3 sequences, about 20% seen once. What was sequenced was blood, either unsorted or a sorted T cell fraction (not recorded which). The receptors stem from a male donor with ankylosing spondylitis or in good health (not recorded which). The CDR3 runs from the conserved cysteine through the conserved F or W. A D gene is named only where the DNA matches it firmly. Where a row states a size, it is once, few, many or the class of an expanded clone; other rows omit it.

clone size	V gene	D gene	J gene	CDR3 protein	CDR3 DNA
NA	TRBV13	NA	TRBJ2-5	CASSSQQQETQYF	TGTGCCAGCAGCTCACAGCAACAAGAGACCCAGTACTTC
many	TRBV5-1	NA	TRBJ1-4	CASSLASTGNNEKLFF	TGCGCCAGCAGCTTGGCCTCGACAGGAAATAATGAAAAACTGTTTTTT
NA	TRBV12-3/TRBV12-4	NA	TRBJ2-2	CASRADNTGELFF	TGTGCCAGCCGGGCAGATAACACCGGGGAGCTGTTTTTT
NA	TRBV20-1	NA	TRBJ2-1	CSAGRTNNEQFF	TGCAGTGCTGGCCGGACCAACAATGAGCAGTTCTTC
NA	TRBV25-1	NA	TRBJ2-7	CASRARTSYEQYF	TGTGCCAGCAGGGCCAGAACTTCCTACGAGCAGTACTTC
many	TRBV5-1	TRBD1	TRBJ2-7	CASSSQWDREGSSEQYF	TGCGCCAGCAGCTCCCAATGGGACAGGGAAGGGTCAAGCGAGCAGTACTTC
NA	TRBV27	TRBD1	TRBJ2-5	CGSSNLTGGQETQYF	TGTGGCAGCAGCAATCTGACAGGGGGCCAAGAGACCCAGTACTTC
many	TRBV29-1	NA	TRBJ1-1	CSGLWGVVGFF	TGCAGCGGCCTGTGGGGAGTGGTTGGTTTCTTT
NA	TRBV7-9	NA	TRBJ2-7	CASSDRGEGQYF	TGTGCCAGCAGCGATAGGGGGGAAGGGCAGTACTTC
NA	TRBV6-5	NA	TRBJ2-1	CASSYSDGAKDEQFF	TGTGCCAGCAGTTACTCGGACGGGGCTAAGGATGAGCAGTTCTTC
few	TRBV20-1	NA	TRBJ2-7	CSARGQGLSEQYF	TGCAGTGCACGTGGGCAGGGATTATCCGAGCAGTACTTC
few	TRBV7-6	NA	TRBJ2-7	CASSPWVGYEQYF	TGTGCCAGCAGTCCGTGGGTCGGCTACGAGCAGTACTTC
few	TRBV7-2	TRBD2	TRBJ2-7	CASSTGLAFRVEQYF	TGTGCCAGCAGCACAGGACTAGCTTTTCGTGTCGAGCAGTACTTC
NA	TRBV6-5	NA	TRBJ2-3	CASGYSERSTDTQYF	TGTGCCAGCGGTTACTCGGAGAGAAGCACAGATACGCAGTATTTT
NA	TRBV12-3/TRBV12-4	TRBD1	TRBJ2-2	CASSLGTVNTGELFF	TGTGCCAGCAGTTTGGGGACAGTGAACACCGGGGAGCTGTTTTTT
NA	TRBV12-3/TRBV12-4	NA	TRBJ2-3	CASSFWGSGSDTQYF	TGTGCCAGCAGTTTTTGGGGATCGGGTTCAGATACGCAGTATTTT
many	TRBV10-3	TRBD1	TRBJ1-1	CAISRTGATEAFF	TGTGCCATCAGCCGGACAGGGGCCACTGAAGCTTTCTTT
few	TRBV27	TRBD1	TRBJ2-3	CASTSGQGADTQYF	TGTGCCAGCACTAGTGGACAGGGGGCAGATACGCAGTATTTT
NA	TRBV9	NA	TRBJ1-1	CASSVSNTEAFF	TGTGCCAGCAGCGTTTCGAACACTGAAGCTTTCTTT
NA	TRBV7-9	NA	TRBJ1-4	CASSFKADNTTNEKLFF	TGTGCCAGCAGCTTTAAGGCAGATAATACAACTAATGAAAAACTGTTTTTT
once	TRBV9	TRBD1	TRBJ2-5	CASSLRQGGETQYF	TGTGCCAGCAGCCTCCGACAGGGGGGGGAGACCCAGTACTTC
few	TRBV7-3	TRBD1	TRBJ2-5	CASSLTGQGVGETQYF	TGTGCCAGCAGCTTAACAGGACAGGGTGTTGGCGAGACCCAGTACTTC
many	TRBV15	TRBD2	TRBJ2-5	CATSRSYLRLAGGRETQYF	TGTGCCACCAGCAGATCCTACCTGAGACTAGCGGGAGGTCGGGAGACCCAGTACTTC
NA	TRBV18	NA	TRBJ2-1	CASSVPFNEQFF	TGTGCCAGCTCAGTCCCTTTCAATGAGCAGTTCTTC
few	TRBV27	NA	TRBJ2-3	CASSFQGTDTQYF	TGTGCCAGCAGTTTTCAGGGCACAGATACGCAGTATTTT
few	TRBV7-9	NA	TRBJ2-7	CASSLGYLGSSYEQYF	TGTGCCAGCAGCTTAGGGTACTTAGGGTCTTCCTACGAGCAGTACTTC
NA	TRBV4-1	TRBD2	TRBJ2-1	CASSQEAGGSSYNEQFF	TGCGCCAGCAGCCAAGAGGCGGGAGGGAGCTCCTACAATGAGCAGTTCTTC
NA	TRBV19	TRBD1	TRBJ1-5	CASRGTESNQPQHF	TGTGCCAGTAGGGGGACAGAAAGCAATCAGCCCCAGCATTTT
few	TRBV2	NA	TRBJ2-3	CASSEVWGGEGDTQYF	TGTGCCAGCAGTGAAGTGTGGGGCGGAGAGGGGGATACGCAGTATTTT
many	TRBV12-3/TRBV12-4	NA	TRBJ2-7	CASRDGSYEQYF	TGTGCCAGCAGGGACGGCTCCTACGAGCAGTACTTC
few	TRBV3-1	NA	TRBJ2-1	CASSQGHRGSSYNEQFF	TGTGCCAGCAGCCAAGGTCATAGAGGGAGCTCCTACAATGAGCAGTTCTTC
NA	TRBV7-9	NA	TRBJ2-1	CASSFSVEAEQFF	TGTGCCAGCAGCTTTTCAGTTGAGGCTGAGCAGTTCTTC
NA	TRBV10-3	TRBD2	TRBJ2-1	CAISDPVAGFYNEQFF	TGTGCCATCAGTGACCCGGTAGCGGGATTCTACAATGAGCAGTTCTTC
few	TRBV6-2/TRBV6-3	TRBD1	TRBJ2-7	CASRYGTGGSSEQYF	TGTGCCAGCAGATATGGGACAGGAGGATCGAGCGAGCAGTACTTC
NA	TRBV28	NA	TRBJ1-5	CASSFPPRHSNQPQHF	TGTGCCAGCAGTTTTCCCCCAAGGCATAGCAATCAGCCCCAGCATTTT